The present TCR beta chain was sequenced within a study of CD8 T cells in ankylosing spondylitis. Overall study findings and caveats: Certain motif variants had earlier been reported in reactive arthritis synovial fluid and blood.

This clonotype was seen only a few times. Its cognate antigen is unknown. MiXCR, applied by TCRdb to the 5' RACE reads, yields one record per CDR3 protein. The table records 340,000 or so distinct CDR3 sequences, roughly 14% of them present only once. CDR1 is LNHDA and CDR2 is SQIVND in the germline V gene (reference sequence). V lost 7 bases, J lost 4 bases, and 9 bases lay in between. The CDR3 contains 12 residues. The specimen sequenced was blood, either unsorted or a sorted T cell fraction (not recorded which). The chain joins TRBV19 to TRBJ2-3; no clear D. The TCR sequence derives from a male donor with ankylosing spondylitis or in good health (not recorded which). The CDR3 coding sequence is TGTGCCAGTAAGGCTTCGGCAGATACGCAGTATTTT. This encodes CASKASADTQYF.